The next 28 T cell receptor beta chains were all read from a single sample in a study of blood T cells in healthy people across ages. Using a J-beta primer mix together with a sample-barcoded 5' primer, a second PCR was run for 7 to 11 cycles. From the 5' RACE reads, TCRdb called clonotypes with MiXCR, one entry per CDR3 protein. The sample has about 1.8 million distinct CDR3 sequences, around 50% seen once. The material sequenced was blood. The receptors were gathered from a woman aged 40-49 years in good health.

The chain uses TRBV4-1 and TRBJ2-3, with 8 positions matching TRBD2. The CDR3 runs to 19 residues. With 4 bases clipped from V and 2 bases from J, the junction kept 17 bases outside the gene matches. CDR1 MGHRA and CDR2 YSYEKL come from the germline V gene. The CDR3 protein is CASSPILSGLAGTTDTQYF. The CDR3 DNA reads TGCGCCAGCAGCCCCATACTGTCGGGGTTAGCGGGGACCACAGATACGCAGTATTTT.

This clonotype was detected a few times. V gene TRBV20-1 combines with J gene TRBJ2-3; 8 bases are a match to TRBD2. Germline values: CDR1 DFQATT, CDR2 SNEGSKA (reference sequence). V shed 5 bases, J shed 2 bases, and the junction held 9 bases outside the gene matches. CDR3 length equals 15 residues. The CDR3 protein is CSAVTSGVLTDTQYF. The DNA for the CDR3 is TGCAGTGCTGTTACTAGCGGTGTACTCACAGATACGCAGTATTTT.

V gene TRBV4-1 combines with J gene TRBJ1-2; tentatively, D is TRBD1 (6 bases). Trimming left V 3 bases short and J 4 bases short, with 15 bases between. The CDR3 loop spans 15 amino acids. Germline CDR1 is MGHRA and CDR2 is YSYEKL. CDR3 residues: CASSQQIRDTYGYTF. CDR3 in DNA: TGCGCCAGCAGCCAGCAAATCCGGGACACCTATGGCTACACCTTC.

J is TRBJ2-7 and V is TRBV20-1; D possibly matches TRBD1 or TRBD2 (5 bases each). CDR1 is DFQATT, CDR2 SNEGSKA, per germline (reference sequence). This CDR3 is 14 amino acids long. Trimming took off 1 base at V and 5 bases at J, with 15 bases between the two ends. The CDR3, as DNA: TGCAGTGCTAGAGTCACGGGACCTAAAGACGAGCAGTACTTC. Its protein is CSARVTGPKDEQYF.

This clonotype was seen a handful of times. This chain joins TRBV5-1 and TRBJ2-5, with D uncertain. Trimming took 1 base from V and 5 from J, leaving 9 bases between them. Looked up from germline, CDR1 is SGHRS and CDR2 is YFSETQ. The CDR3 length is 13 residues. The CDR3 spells CASSLSLSETQYF. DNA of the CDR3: TGCGCCAGCAGCTTGTCCCTCAGCGAGACCCAGTACTTC.

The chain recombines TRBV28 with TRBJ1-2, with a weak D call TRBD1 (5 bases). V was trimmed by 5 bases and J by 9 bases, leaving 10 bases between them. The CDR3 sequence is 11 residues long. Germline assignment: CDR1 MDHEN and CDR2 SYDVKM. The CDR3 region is CASSTGVSYTF. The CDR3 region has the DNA TGTGCCAGCAGTACGGGGGTTAGCTACACCTTC.

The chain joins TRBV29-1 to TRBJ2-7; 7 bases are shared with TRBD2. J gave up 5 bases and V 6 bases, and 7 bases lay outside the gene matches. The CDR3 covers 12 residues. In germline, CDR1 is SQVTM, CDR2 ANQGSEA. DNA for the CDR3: TGCAGCGTAATAGAGCGGGGCGACGAGCAGTACTTC. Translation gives CSVIERGDEQYF.

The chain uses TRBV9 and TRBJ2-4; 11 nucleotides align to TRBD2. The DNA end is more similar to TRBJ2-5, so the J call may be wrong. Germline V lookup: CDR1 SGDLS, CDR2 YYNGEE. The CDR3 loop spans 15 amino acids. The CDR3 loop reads CASSVVSSGGETQYF. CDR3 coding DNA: TGTGCCAGCAGCGTAGTCTCTAGCGGGGGGGAGACCCAGTACTTC.

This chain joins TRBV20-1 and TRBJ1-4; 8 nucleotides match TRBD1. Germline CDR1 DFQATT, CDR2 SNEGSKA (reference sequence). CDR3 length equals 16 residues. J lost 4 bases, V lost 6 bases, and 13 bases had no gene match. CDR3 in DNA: TGCAGTGCAACCACCGGGACAGGTATCCTTAATGAAAAACTGTTTTTT. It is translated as CSATTGTGILNEKLFF.

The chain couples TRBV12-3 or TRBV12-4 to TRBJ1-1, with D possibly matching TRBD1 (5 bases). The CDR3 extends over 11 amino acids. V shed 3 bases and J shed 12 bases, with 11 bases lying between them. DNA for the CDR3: TGTGCCAGCAGTTTCGGTAGGGGACCTTTCTTT. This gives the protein CASSFGRGPFF.

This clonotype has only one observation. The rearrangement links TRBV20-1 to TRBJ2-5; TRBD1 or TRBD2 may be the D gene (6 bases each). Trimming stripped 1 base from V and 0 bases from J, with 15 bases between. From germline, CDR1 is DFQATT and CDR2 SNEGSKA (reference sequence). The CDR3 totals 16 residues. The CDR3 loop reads CSARGFGGGHQETQYF. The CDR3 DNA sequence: TGCAGTGCTAGAGGGTTTGGTGGGGGGCACCAAGAGACCCAGTACTTC.

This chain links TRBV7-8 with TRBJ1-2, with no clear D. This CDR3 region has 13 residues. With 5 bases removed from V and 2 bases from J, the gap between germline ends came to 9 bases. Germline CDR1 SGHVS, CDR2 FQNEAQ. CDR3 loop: CASSGNRNYGYTF. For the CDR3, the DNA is TGTGCCAGCAGCGGAAACAGAAACTATGGCTACACCTTC.

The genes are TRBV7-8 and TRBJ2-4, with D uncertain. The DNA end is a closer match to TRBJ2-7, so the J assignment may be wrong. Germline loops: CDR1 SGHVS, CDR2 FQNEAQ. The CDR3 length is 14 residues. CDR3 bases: TGTGCCAGCAGCCCAAAGAGGAATTCCTACGAGCAGTACTTC. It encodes CASSPKRNSYEQYF.

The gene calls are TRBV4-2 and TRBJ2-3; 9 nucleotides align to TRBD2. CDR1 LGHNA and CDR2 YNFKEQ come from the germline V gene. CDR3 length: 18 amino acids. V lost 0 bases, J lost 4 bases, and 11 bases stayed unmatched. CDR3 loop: CASSQDPTGLAGSDTQYF. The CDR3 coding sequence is TGTGCCAGCAGCCAAGATCCGACGGGCCTAGCGGGGTCAGATACGCAGTATTTT.

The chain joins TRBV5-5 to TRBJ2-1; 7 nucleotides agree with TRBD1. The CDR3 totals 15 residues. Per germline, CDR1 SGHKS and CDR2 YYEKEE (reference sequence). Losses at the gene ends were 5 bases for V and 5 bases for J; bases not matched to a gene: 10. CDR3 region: CASRSRDSNDNEQFF. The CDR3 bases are TGTGCCAGCAGGTCCCGGGACAGTAATGACAATGAGCAGTTCTTC.

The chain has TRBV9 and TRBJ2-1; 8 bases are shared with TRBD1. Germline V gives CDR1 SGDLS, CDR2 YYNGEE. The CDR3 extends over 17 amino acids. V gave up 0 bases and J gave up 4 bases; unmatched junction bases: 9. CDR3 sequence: CASSVVDRAWAYNEQFF. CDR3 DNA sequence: TGTGCCAGCAGCGTAGTGGACAGGGCCTGGGCTTACAATGAGCAGTTCTTC.

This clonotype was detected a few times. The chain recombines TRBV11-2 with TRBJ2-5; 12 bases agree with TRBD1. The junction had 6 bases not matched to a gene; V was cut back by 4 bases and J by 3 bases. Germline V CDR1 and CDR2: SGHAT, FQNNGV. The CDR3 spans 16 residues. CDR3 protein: CASSSGTGGLEETQYF. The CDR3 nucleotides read TGTGCCAGCAGCTCCGGGACAGGGGGCCTAGAAGAGACCCAGTACTTC.

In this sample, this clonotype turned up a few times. The DNA of the CDR3 is TGTGCCAGCAGTGACTCGGGACAGGTGCGGGGCTACACCTTC. The encoded protein is CASSDSGQVRGYTF. The chain is built from TRBV6-4 and TRBJ1-2, with 8 bases identical to TRBD1. Unmatched junction bases numbered 5, after V lost 0 bases and J lost 8 bases. The CDR3 is 14 amino acids. Per germline, CDR1 MRHNA and CDR2 SNTAGT.

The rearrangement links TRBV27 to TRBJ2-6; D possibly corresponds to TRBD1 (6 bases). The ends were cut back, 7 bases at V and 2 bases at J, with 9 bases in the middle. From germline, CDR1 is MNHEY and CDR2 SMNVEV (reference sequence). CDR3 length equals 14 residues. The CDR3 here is CASKEGAGANVLTF. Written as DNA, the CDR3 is TGTGCCAGCAAAGAGGGGGCTGGGGCCAACGTCCTGACTTTC.

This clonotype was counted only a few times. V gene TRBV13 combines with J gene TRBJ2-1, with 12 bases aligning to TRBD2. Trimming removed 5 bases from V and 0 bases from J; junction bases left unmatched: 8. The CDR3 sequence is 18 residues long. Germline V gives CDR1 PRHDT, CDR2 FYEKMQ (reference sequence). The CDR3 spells CASSALSSGGGSYNEQFF. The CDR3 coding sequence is TGTGCCAGCAGCGCGCTATCTAGCGGGGGGGGCTCCTACAATGAGCAGTTCTTC.

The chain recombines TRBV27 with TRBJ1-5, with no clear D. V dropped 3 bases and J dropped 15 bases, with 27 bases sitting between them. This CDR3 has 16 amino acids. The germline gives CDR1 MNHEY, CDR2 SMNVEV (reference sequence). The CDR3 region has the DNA TGTGCCAGCAGTTTTCTAGACGCCACCGGTCCCTATCTTCGGCATTTT. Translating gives CASSFLDATGPYLRHF.

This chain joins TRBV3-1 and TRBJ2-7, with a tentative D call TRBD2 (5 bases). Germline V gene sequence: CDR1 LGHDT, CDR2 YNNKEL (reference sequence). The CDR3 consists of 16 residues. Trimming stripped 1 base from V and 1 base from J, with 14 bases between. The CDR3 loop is CASSQGRRVASYEQYF. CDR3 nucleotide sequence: TGTGCCAGCAGCCAAGGCAGGCGCGTAGCGTCCTACGAGCAGTACTTC.

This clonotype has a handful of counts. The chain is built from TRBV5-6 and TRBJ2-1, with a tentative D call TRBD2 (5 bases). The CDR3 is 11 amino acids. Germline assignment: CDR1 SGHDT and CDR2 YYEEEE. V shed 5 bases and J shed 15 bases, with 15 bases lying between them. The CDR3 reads CASSYDYRLFF. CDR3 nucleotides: TGTGCCAGCAGTTATGACTATAGGTTGTTCTTC.

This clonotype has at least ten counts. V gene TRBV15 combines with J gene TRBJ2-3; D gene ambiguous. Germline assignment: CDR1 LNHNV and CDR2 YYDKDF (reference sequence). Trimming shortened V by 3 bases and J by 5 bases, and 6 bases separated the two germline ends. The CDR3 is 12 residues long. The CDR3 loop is CATSRDQDTQYF. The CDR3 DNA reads TGTGCCACCAGCAGGGATCAAGATACGCAGTATTTT. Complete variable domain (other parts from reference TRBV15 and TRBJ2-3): DAMVIQNPRYQVTQFGKPVTLSCSQTLNHNVMYWYQQKSSQAPKLLFHYYDKDFNNEADTPDNFQSRRPNTSFCFLDIRSPGLGDTAMYLCATSRDQDTQYFGPGTRLTVL.

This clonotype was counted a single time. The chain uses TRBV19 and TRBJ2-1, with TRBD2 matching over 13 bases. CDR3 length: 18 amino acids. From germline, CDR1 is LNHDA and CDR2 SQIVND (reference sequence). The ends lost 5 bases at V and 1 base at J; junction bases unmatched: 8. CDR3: CASSFGTSGVGSYNEQFF. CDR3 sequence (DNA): TGTGCCAGTAGTTTCGGGACTAGCGGGGTAGGTTCCTACAATGAGCAGTTCTTC. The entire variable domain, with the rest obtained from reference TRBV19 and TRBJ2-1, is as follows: DGGITQSPKYLFRKEGQNVTLSCEQNLNHDAMYWYRQDPGQGLRLIYYSQIVNDFQKGDIAEGYSVSREKKESFPLTVTSAQKNPTAFYLCASSFGTSGVGSYNEQFFGPGTRLTVL.

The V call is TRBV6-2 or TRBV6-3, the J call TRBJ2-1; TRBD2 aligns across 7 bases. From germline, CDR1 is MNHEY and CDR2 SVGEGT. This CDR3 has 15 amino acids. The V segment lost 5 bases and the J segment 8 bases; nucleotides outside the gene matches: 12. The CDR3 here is CASSRRRETVDEQFF. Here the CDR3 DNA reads TGTGCCAGCAGTCGTAGGCGGGAGACGGTAGATGAGCAGTTCTTC.

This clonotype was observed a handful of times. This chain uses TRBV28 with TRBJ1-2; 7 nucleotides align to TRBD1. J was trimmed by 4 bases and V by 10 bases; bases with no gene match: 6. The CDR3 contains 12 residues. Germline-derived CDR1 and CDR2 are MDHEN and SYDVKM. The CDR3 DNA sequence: TGTGCCATCCCGGGACAGTCCTATGGCTACACCTTC. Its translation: CAIPGQSYGYTF.

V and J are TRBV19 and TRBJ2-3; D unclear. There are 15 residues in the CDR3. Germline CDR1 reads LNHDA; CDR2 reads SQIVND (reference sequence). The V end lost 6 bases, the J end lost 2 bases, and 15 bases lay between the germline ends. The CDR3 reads CASSRGRLNTDTQYF. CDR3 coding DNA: TGTGCCAGTAGCCGAGGACGGTTGAACACAGATACGCAGTATTTT.